These 31 T cell receptor beta chains were all obtained from the same sample, sequenced in a study of blood T cell repertoires in COVID-19. TCRdb keeps only in-frame clones here, not all; method: immunoSEQ multiplex PCR. The profile shows over 400,000 clones, approximately 86% of them singletons. The sequencing input was PBMCs or T cells enriched from blood (not recorded which). Source of these receptors: a woman in her fifties or sixties who had recovered from COVID-19.

The rearrangement links TRBV9 to TRBJ2-5; D may be TRBD1 (7 bases). CDR1 SGDLS and CDR2 YYNGEE come from the germline V gene. Trimming removed 5 bases from V and 2 bases from J, with 16 bases in between. CDR3 size: 15 residues. CDR3 loop: CASSPGGGTQETQYF. The CDR3, as DNA: TGTGCCAGCAGTCCAGGAGGGGGCACGCAAGAGACCCAGTACTTC.

V and J are TRBV25-1 and TRBJ2-7; weak D call: TRBD1 (5 bases). This CDR3 has 12 amino acids. With 10 bases removed from V and 2 bases from J, the gap between germline ends came to 12 bases. Germline CDR1 reads MGHDK; CDR2 reads SYGVNS. CDR3 nucleotide sequence: TGTGCCACCTCTCAGGGAACCTACGAGCAGTACGTC. Translating gives CATSQGTYEQYV.

The chain couples TRBV19 to TRBJ1-1; no firm D call. V was trimmed by 5 bases and J by 1 base, leaving 14 bases between them. The germline V gene encodes CDR1 LNHDA and CDR2 SQIVND (reference sequence). This CDR3 is built from 15 residues. As DNA, the CDR3 is TGTGCCAGTAGTCGAAGGGAGGCCCAGAACACTGAAGCTTTCTTT. Translating gives CASSRREAQNTEAFF.

The rearrangement joins TRBV5-4 to TRBJ2-5; D perhaps matches TRBD1 (6 bases). CDR1 is SGHNT, CDR2 YYREEE, per germline (reference sequence). V was cut by 4 bases and J by 4 bases, with 14 bases left in between. The CDR3 has 14 amino acids. CDR3 coding DNA: TGTGCCAGCAGCGAAGCCGGGACAACAGAGACCCAGTACTTC. Translation: CASSEAGTTETQYF.

The chain couples TRBV7-2 to TRBJ2-1, with 9 nucleotides matching TRBD2. Germline loops: CDR1 SGHTA, CDR2 FQGNSA. V dropped 1 base and J dropped 2; count of bases not matched to a gene: 3. The CDR3 totals 16 residues. CDR3 residues: CASSLGGGGTYNEQFF. CDR3 DNA sequence: TGTGCCAGCAGCTTAGGCGGGGGGGGAACCTACAATGAGCAGTTCTTC.

The chain carries TRBV7-2 and TRBJ2-5; D is uncertain. The germline V gene has CDR1 SGHTA and CDR2 FQGNSA. This CDR3 region has 14 residues. Deletions cut 5 bases from V and 1 base from J, with 11 bases between. The CDR3 spells CASSPSRTQETQYF. CDR3 nucleotides: TGTGCCAGCAGCCCGTCCAGAACCCAAGAGACCCAGTACTTC.

The chain couples TRBV18 to TRBJ2-5, with D perhaps TRBD2 (5 bases). Germline-derived CDR1 and CDR2 are KGHSH and LQKENI. The CDR3 contains 12 residues. V shed 3 bases and J shed 5 bases, with 7 bases lying between them. CDR3: CASSPGVETQYF. The CDR3 DNA follows: TGTGCCAGCTCACCCGGGGTGGAGACCCAGTACTTC.

The chain recombines TRBV5-1 with TRBJ2-1; possibly TRBD1 for D (6 bases). The length of the CDR3 is 13 residues. Trimming took off 3 bases at V and 4 bases at J, with 8 bases between the two ends. Per germline, CDR1 SGHRS and CDR2 YFSETQ. As DNA, the CDR3 is TGCGCCAGCAGCTCGACAGGTTACAATGAGCAGTTCTTC. It codes for CASSSTGYNEQFF.

The chain links TRBV9 to TRBJ2-7; 8 bases match TRBD2. The trim removed 1 base at V and 0 bases at J, leaving 3 bases unmatched. The CDR3 runs to 15 residues. From germline, CDR1 is SGDLS and CDR2 YYNGEE. The DNA of the CDR3 is TGTGCCAGCAGCGTATCAGCGGGGGACTCCTACGAGCAGTACTTC. Amino acid sequence: CASSVSAGDSYEQYF.

This clone was seen once. This chain links TRBV2 with TRBJ2-3; D is undetermined. The CDR3 totals 15 residues. The germline V gene has CDR1 SNHLY and CDR2 FYNNEI. Trimming cost V 4 bases and J 0 bases, with 11 bases left between them. The DNA for the CDR3 is TGTGCCAGCAGTGCTCACTCCTCGAGCACAGATACGCAGTATTTT. Translation gives CASSAHSSSTDTQYF.

The CDR3 DNA follows: TGTGCCAGCAGCCCGGGACTAGCGGGGGCCCGAACTACACAATTCCAAGAGACCCAGTACTTC. Translation: CASSPGLAGARTTQFQETQYF. V and J are TRBV4-2 and TRBJ2-5, with 14 bases aligning to TRBD2. Germline values: CDR1 LGHNA, CDR2 YNFKEQ. Trimming removed 4 bases from V and 1 base from J; junction bases left unmatched: 17. The CDR3 spans 21 residues.

The rearrangement uses TRBV2 and TRBJ1-2, with 9 bases identical to TRBD1. Germline CDR1 is SNHLY and CDR2 is FYNNEI. Trimming removed 6 bases from V and 7 bases from J; junction bases left unmatched: 15. This CDR3 has 16 amino acids. In DNA form, the CDR3 reads TGTGCCAGCAGGCCCCAAATGGGACAGGGTATTTCTGGCTACACCTTC. Amino acid sequence: CASRPQMGQGISGYTF.

The chain couples TRBV5-1 to TRBJ2-3; the match to TRBD1 covers 12 bases. The trim removed 4 bases at V and 3 bases at J, leaving 6 bases unmatched. This CDR3 is 16 amino acids long. CDR1 SGHRS and CDR2 YFSETQ come from the germline V gene. CDR3 sequence reads: CASSTGQGAVTDTQYF. CDR3 DNA sequence: TGCGCCAGCAGCACGGGACAGGGGGCCGTTACAGATACGCAGTATTTT.

The genes are TRBV3-1 (or the pseudogene TRBV3-2) and TRBJ2-3, with 9 bases fitting TRBD2. The CDR3 length is 19 residues. The J segment lost 2 bases and the V segment lost 2 bases, leaving 14 bases of the junction unmatched. Germline values: CDR1 LGHDT, CDR2 YNNKEL (reference sequence). The CDR3 is CASSQPRAGGTTDTDTQYF. CDR3 in DNA: TGTGCCAGCAGCCAACCTAGGGCGGGGGGGACTACCGACACAGATACGCAGTATTTT.

V is TRBV3-1 (or the pseudogene TRBV3-2) and J is TRBJ2-3, with 9 nucleotides matching TRBD2. Germline trimming cut 4 bases from V and 5 bases from J; bases unmatched to any gene: 13. CDR1 is LGHDT, CDR2 YNNKEL, per germline (reference sequence). The CDR3 consists of 17 residues. The CDR3 loop is CASSLANRAGGLDTQYF. The CDR3 DNA sequence: TGTGCCAGCAGCCTAGCCAATCGAGCGGGGGGTCTAGATACGCAGTATTTT.

The chain joins TRBV4-1 to TRBJ2-2; 9 bases are shared with TRBD1. CDR1 is MGHRA, CDR2 YSYEKL, per germline. This CDR3 has 14 amino acids. J lost 7 bases, V lost 3 bases, and 3 bases had no gene match. CDR3 sequence reads: CASSQGQGVGELFF. CDR3 coding DNA: TGCGCCAGCAGCCAGGGACAGGGCGTCGGGGAGCTGTTTTTT.

The chain links TRBV12-5 to TRBJ2-3; 8 positions match TRBD2. Per germline, CDR1 LGHNT and CDR2 FRNRAP. This CDR3 has 16 amino acids. V lost 2 bases and J lost 1; bases outside the gene matches: 5. This chain's CDR3 is CASGLSGLGGTDTQYF. CDR3 DNA sequence: TGTGCTAGTGGTTTGTCGGGACTAGGGGGCACAGATACGCAGTATTTT.

The chain joins TRBV24-1 to TRBJ2-4; TRBD1 aligns across 7 bases. CDR3 size: 16 residues. V lost 3 bases to trimming and J lost 5 bases; unmatched junction nucleotides: 9. Per germline, CDR1 KGHDR and CDR2 SFDVKD. CDR3 sequence reads: CATSDPNDREENIQYF. CDR3 DNA: TGTGCCACCAGTGATCCTAACGACAGGGAAGAAAACATTCAGTACTTC.

CDR3 protein: CASMGGAVPSGGYTF. The CDR3 nucleotides are TGTGCCAGCATGGGAGGGGCAGTTCCATCAGGTGGCTACACCTTC. The chain is built from TRBV19 and TRBJ1-2, with D maybe TRBD1 (5 bases). This CDR3 is 15 amino acids long. V was trimmed by 9 bases and J by 7 bases, leaving 24 bases between them. Per germline, CDR1 LNHDA and CDR2 SQIVND (reference sequence).

A single count supports this clone. The chain has TRBV10-3 and TRBJ2-2; the D is unclear. The CDR3 runs to 12 residues. Trimming stripped 6 bases from V and 7 bases from J, with 9 bases between. Germline CDR1 ENHRY, CDR2 SYGVKD. The CDR3 sequence is CAIRTIGGELFF. In DNA form, the CDR3 reads TGTGCCATCAGAACGATCGGCGGGGAGCTGTTTTTT.

This sequence joins TRBV7-9 and TRBJ1-3; 11 bases align to TRBD1. The V gene's germline CDR1 is SEHNR and CDR2 FQNEAQ (reference sequence). The CDR3 covers 15 residues. Trimming at V came to 5 bases and at J to 6 bases, leaving 6 bases not matched to a gene. In nucleotides, the CDR3 is TGTGCCAGCAGCCCCCCGGGACAGGGGGTAAACACCATATATTTT. Its protein is CASSPPGQGVNTIYF.

The V and J genes are TRBV6-5 and TRBJ2-1; 12 positions agree with TRBD1. The CDR3 is 15 residues long. V shed 7 bases and J 6 bases; nucleotides not matched to a gene: 7. The V gene's germline CDR1 is MNHEY and CDR2 SVGAGI. CDR3 bases: TGTGCCAGCACCACCGGGACAGGGGGCTCCAATGAGCAGTTCTTC. As protein: CASTTGTGGSNEQFF.

The chain's CDR3 is CASSLEGLAGGRSYF. In DNA form, the CDR3 reads TGTGCCAGCAGCTTAGAGGGACTAGCGGGGGGGCGGTCGTATTTT. This rearrangement joins TRBV7-8 to TRBJ2-3, with TRBD2 matching over 16 bases. The J segment lost 14 bases and the V segment lost 1 base, leaving 6 bases of the junction unmatched. Germline loops: CDR1 SGHVS, CDR2 FQNEAQ. This CDR3 is built from 15 residues.

The J gene is TRBJ2-7, the V gene TRBV4-2; 14 bases line up with TRBD2. Germline CDR1 and CDR2: LGHNA and YNFKEQ. Trimming took 0 bases from V and 4 from J; bases not matched to a gene: 14. The CDR3 sequence is 20 residues long. The CDR3 reads CASSQDPTGTSGGPRYEQYF. CDR3 sequence (DNA): TGTGCCAGCAGCCAAGATCCCACCGGGACTAGCGGGGGTCCCCGTTACGAGCAGTACTTC.

The V and J genes are TRBV25-1 and TRBJ1-3; D remains ambiguous. Germline V gene sequence: CDR1 MGHDK, CDR2 SYGVNS. Trimming stripped 3 bases from V and 0 bases from J, with 3 bases between. CDR3 length equals 13 residues. CDR3 in amino acids: CASSDHSGNTIYF. Here the CDR3 DNA reads TGTGCCAGCAGTGACCACTCTGGAAACACCATATATTTT.

The chain links TRBV19 to TRBJ1-5; D not resolved. The V end was cut by 5 bases, the J end by 3 bases, with 8 bases between. The germline gives CDR1 LNHDA, CDR2 SQIVND (reference sequence). The CDR3 contains 13 residues. The CDR3 spells CASSSEHNQPQHF. The CDR3 nucleotides read TGTGCCAGTAGTTCAGAACACAATCAGCCCCAGCATTTT.

A single count supports this clone. This sequence joins TRBV6-5 and TRBJ1-4, with 7 bases lining up with TRBD1. Trimming cost V 6 bases and J 2 bases; bases outside gene matches: 6. The CDR3 sequence is 15 residues long. The germline V gene has CDR1 MNHEY and CDR2 SVGAGI. CDR3 bases: TGTGCCAGCAGGACCGGGACAGTTACTAATGAAAAACTGTTTTTT. Its translation: CASRTGTVTNEKLFF.

The chain links TRBV4-2 to TRBJ1-3; D is unresolved. V gave up 0 bases and J gave up 0 bases, with 6 bases separating them. Germline values: CDR1 LGHNA, CDR2 YNFKEQ. The CDR3 consists of 15 residues. CDR3 amino acids: CASSQDRSSGNTIYF. The CDR3 DNA sequence: TGTGCCAGCAGCCAAGACAGAAGCTCTGGAAACACCATATATTTT.

This chain uses TRBV28 with TRBJ1-2, with TRBD1 identical over 11 bases. Germline V gene lookup returns CDR1 MDHEN and CDR2 SYDVKM. V trimming: 6 bases; J trimming: 3 bases; junction bases outside the gene matches: 6. The CDR3 runs 15 residues. In nucleotides, the CDR3 is TGTGCCAGCAGACACAGGGACAGGGGGGACTATGGCTACACCTTC. It translates to CASRHRDRGDYGYTF.

The J gene is TRBJ2-3, the V gene TRBV4-1, with TRBD2 identical over 7 bases. The CDR3 is 16 amino acids. The V segment lost 0 bases and the J segment 1 base; nucleotides outside the gene matches: 4. Germline V gives CDR1 MGHRA, CDR2 YSYEKL. CDR3 DNA sequence: TGCGCCAGCAGCCAAGAGGTGACTAGCCGCACAGATACGCAGTATTTT. Its translation is CASSQEVTSRTDTQYF.

The table lists this clone with a few counts. The sample carries other DNA sequences with the same CDR3. The chain employs TRBV19 and TRBJ1-1; TRBD1 matches 9 bases. With 5 bases clipped from V and 2 bases from J, the junction kept 3 bases outside the gene matches. In germline, CDR1 is LNHDA, CDR2 SQIVND (reference sequence). This CDR3 region has 14 residues. The chain's CDR3 is CASSPGQGNTEAFF. The CDR3, as DNA: TGTGCCAGTAGTCCGGGACAGGGAAACACTGAAGCTTTCTTT.